A single sample is the source of the 28 T cell receptor beta chains below, sequenced in a study of OX40 agonist ivuxolimab in advanced cancers. Library generation was performed with the immunoSEQ multiplex PCR assay. In TCRdb, the immuneACCESS table is reduced to in-frame sequences with V and J assigned. These tables do not hold every clone; where another copy was compared, an unresolved V gene accounts for under half, and the others remain unexplained. The sample yields roughly 48,000 clones; approximately 79% were counted once. 7.9% of the sample is held by the ten biggest clonotypes. The material was CD4+ or CD8+ T cells sorted from blood, obtained in a trial of the OX40 agonist ivuxolimab. These receptors were collected from an adult with an advanced solid tumor such as melanoma, head and neck, liver or kidney cancer.

The V call is TRBV11-2, the J call TRBJ2-5; D is uncertain. Between the trimmed V and J ends, which lost 6 bases and 5 bases, there was a span of 13 bases. CDR3 size: 13 residues. Germline loops: CDR1 SGHAT, CDR2 FQNNGV. CDR3 sequence: CASSLELRETQYF. CDR3 in DNA: TGTGCCAGCAGTCTAGAGCTTCGGGAGACCCAGTACTTC. Complete variable domain (other parts from reference TRBV11-2 and TRBJ2-5): EAGVAQSPRYKIIEKRQSVAFWCNPISGHATLYWYQQILGQGPKLLIQFQNNGVVDDSQLPKDRFSAERLKGVDSTLKIQPAKLEDSAVYLCASSLELRETQYFGPGTRLLVL.

This chain joins TRBV6-6 and TRBJ1-3, with TRBD1 as a possible D gene (5 bases). V was shortened by 2 bases and J by 1 base, with 9 bases between the two germline ends. The CDR3 is 15 amino acids. Germline V gene sequence: CDR1 MNHNY, CDR2 SVGAGI (reference sequence). The CDR3, as DNA: TGTGCCAGCAGTTACGGGGGTGTTTCTGGAAACACCATATATTTT. This sequence encodes CASSYGGVSGNTIYF.

This clone has a handful of counts. The rearrangement joins TRBV4-1 to TRBJ2-1; 8 bases agree with TRBD1. Per the germline V gene, CDR1 is MGHRA and CDR2 is YSYEKL. With 0 bases clipped from V and 7 bases from J, the junction kept 14 bases outside the gene matches. The CDR3 sequence is 18 residues long. CDR3 bases: TGCGCCAGCAGCCAAGATTGGTCACGGACAGGGATTCGAAATGAGCAGTTCTTC. Its translation is CASSQDWSRTGIRNEQFF.

Comments on this clone: In the same sample, other DNA sequences code for this CDR3. The genes are TRBV7-6 and TRBJ2-7; TRBD1 is a possible D gene (6 bases). The length of the CDR3 is 15 residues. Trimming removed 3 bases from V and 5 bases from J, with 17 bases in between. Looked up from germline, CDR1 is SGHVS and CDR2 is FNYEAQ. CDR3 bases: TGTGCCAGCAGCTTGGCGCTTCAGGGGTTCCACGAGCAGTACTTC. It is translated as CASSLALQGFHEQYF.

This rearrangement joins TRBV6-1 to TRBJ2-1; 8 nucleotides line up with TRBD1. Trimming at V came to 2 bases and at J to 8 bases, leaving 5 bases not matched to a gene. The CDR3 has 14 amino acids. Germline CDR1 and CDR2: MNHNS and SASEGT. In DNA, the CDR3 is TGTGCCAGCAGTGAAAGGACAGGGAACCATGAGCAGTTCTTC. This sequence encodes CASSERTGNHEQFF.

The V and J genes are TRBV7-2 and TRBJ1-2, with D maybe TRBD1 (5 bases). V was trimmed by 1 base and J by 8 bases, leaving 17 bases between them. Germline CDR1 and CDR2: SGHTA and FQGNSA. The CDR3 totals 15 residues. The CDR3 DNA reads TGTGCCAGCAGCTTAGATGGGGGTCAGATTCAAGGCTACACCTTC. Its translation is CASSLDGGQIQGYTF. The full variable domain, rest sourced from reference TRBV7-2 and TRBJ1-2, is GAGVSQSPSNKVTEKGKDVELRCDPISGHTALYWYRQSLGQGLEFLIYFQGNSAPDKSGLPSDRFSAERTGGSVSTLTIQRTQQEDSAVYLCASSLDGGQIQGYTFGSGTRLTVV.

This chain connects TRBV27 to TRBJ1-2; the D gene is possibly TRBD1 (6 bases). Trimming pared 6 bases from V and 4 bases from J, leaving 21 bases between. The germline CDR1 and CDR2 sequences are MNHEY and SMNVEV (reference sequence). The length of the CDR3 is 16 residues. This CDR3 reads CASSPLGQLTLYGYTF. As DNA, the CDR3 is TGTGCCAGCAGCCCCCTCGGACAGCTTACCCTCTATGGCTACACCTTC.

The rearrangement uses TRBV7-2 and TRBJ2-7, with 7 bases fitting TRBD2. Germline CDR1 reads SGHTA; CDR2 reads FQGNSA. V lost 1 base, J lost 0 bases, and 12 bases stayed unmatched. The CDR3 is 18 residues long. The CDR3 nucleotides read TGTGCCAGCAGCTTAGTGACTAGCTTGGTTGGATTCTCCTACGAGCAGTACTTC. Its protein is CASSLVTSLVGFSYEQYF.

V usage is TRBV7-9 and J usage is TRBJ2-1; D is unclear. CDR3 size: 14 residues. V was cut by 5 bases and J by 0 bases, with 8 bases left in between. CDR1 is SEHNR and CDR2 is FQNEAQ in the germline V gene (reference sequence). DNA for the CDR3: TGTGCCAGCAGCCCCTCGAGCTCCTACAATGAGCAGTTCTTC. It yields the protein CASSPSSSYNEQFF.

This chain's CDR3 is CASSFSERAVEQYF. CDR3 sequence (DNA): TGTGCCAGCAGCTTTTCTGAGAGGGCGGTCGAGCAGTACTTC. This chain links TRBV7-9 with TRBJ2-7, with a weak D call TRBD2 (5 bases). CDR3 length equals 14 residues. The V and J ends lost 3 bases and 6 bases respectively, with 15 bases between them. Germline CDR1 SEHNR, CDR2 FQNEAQ (reference sequence).

The rearrangement joins TRBV11-2 to TRBJ2-2; tentative D call: TRBD2 (5 bases). The CDR3 spans 14 residues. The V gene's germline CDR1 is SGHAT and CDR2 FQNNGV. V lost 3 bases, J lost 2 bases, and 7 bases lay in between. CDR3 amino acids: CASSFGINTGELFF. In DNA form, the CDR3 reads TGTGCCAGCAGCTTCGGGATTAACACCGGGGAGCTGTTTTTT.

The V gene is TRBV13, the J gene TRBJ2-2, with 12 bases lining up with TRBD2. The V and J ends lost 5 bases and 6 bases, in that order; junction bases with no gene match: 10. The V gene's germline CDR1 is PRHDT and CDR2 FYEKMQ (reference sequence). The CDR3 is 17 residues long. The CDR3 nucleotides are TGTGCCAGCAGCCCCCTCCGACTAGCGGGAGCTCCCGGGGAGCTGTTTTTT. The encoded protein is CASSPLRLAGAPGELFF.

This chain links TRBV9 with TRBJ2-3, with 13 nucleotides matching TRBD2. J gave up 6 bases and V 1 base, and 2 bases lay outside the gene matches. Per germline, CDR1 SGDLS and CDR2 YYNGEE. The CDR3 consists of 15 residues. CDR3 residues: CASSVLTSGRDTQYF. DNA of the CDR3: TGTGCCAGCAGCGTATTGACTAGCGGGAGGGATACGCAGTATTTT.

The chain recombines TRBV7-9 with TRBJ1-4; no definite D call. From germline, CDR1 is SEHNR and CDR2 FQNEAQ (reference sequence). V lost 5 bases and J lost 8, with 15 bases in between. The CDR3 consists of 14 residues. The CDR3 is CASSPVIAGEKLFF. CDR3 in DNA: TGTGCCAGCAGCCCAGTCATCGCGGGAGAAAAACTGTTTTTT.

About this clone itself: This sample also contains other DNA sequences that code for the same CDR3. This chain links TRBV25-1 with TRBJ2-1; 11 bases match TRBD1. Losses at the gene ends were 6 bases for V and 6 bases for J; bases not matched to a gene: 7. The CDR3 spans 15 residues. In germline, CDR1 is MGHDK, CDR2 SYGVNS. CDR3 sequence reads: CASSDYGTGGNEQFF. CDR3 DNA: TGTGCCAGCAGCGATTACGGGACAGGGGGCAATGAGCAGTTCTTC.

The chain uses TRBV25-1 and TRBJ2-1, with D hard to call. Looked up from germline, CDR1 is MGHDK and CDR2 is SYGVNS. Between the trimmed V and J ends, which lost 4 bases and 6 bases, there was a span of 10 bases. The CDR3 has 13 amino acids. The CDR3 region is CASSVRPTNEQFF. The CDR3 DNA follows: TGTGCCAGCAGTGTACGGCCCACCAATGAGCAGTTCTTC.

The chain has TRBV11-2 and TRBJ2-6; D gene ambiguous. CDR1 SGHAT and CDR2 FQNNGV come from the germline V gene. Trimming shortened V by 5 bases and J by 0 bases, and 14 bases separated the two germline ends. The length of the CDR3 is 17 residues. The CDR3 DNA is TGTGCCAGCAGCGCCGGGCCCTCGAACTCTGGGGCCAACGTCCTGACTTTC. It translates to CASSAGPSNSGANVLTF.

The V gene is TRBV7-8, the J gene TRBJ1-1, with D unresolved. The CDR3 runs to 15 residues. Trimming removed 2 bases from V and 1 base from J, with 11 bases in between. Germline CDR1 reads SGHVS; CDR2 reads FQNEAQ. The DNA for the CDR3 is TGTGCCAGCAGCTTATATGAGTACGAGAACACTGAAGCTTTCTTT. It is translated as CASSLYEYENTEAFF.

This chain uses TRBV15 with TRBJ2-2; D may be TRBD1 (6 bases). Germline lookup yields CDR1 LNHNV and CDR2 YYDKDF (reference sequence). The ends were cut back, 8 bases at V and 6 bases at J, with 7 bases in the middle. This CDR3 contains 11 residues. The CDR3 DNA sequence: TGTGCCACCGGGGGCGCCGGGGAGCTGTTTTTT. Amino acids: CATGGAGELFF.

The rearrangement uses TRBV18 and TRBJ2-3; the D is unclear. V lost 1 base and J lost 2, with 10 bases in between. CDR1 KGHSH and CDR2 LQKENI come from the germline V gene. This CDR3 contains 15 residues. CDR3 protein: CASSPQMVNTDTQYF. The CDR3 bases are TGTGCCAGCTCACCACAGATGGTTAACACAGATACGCAGTATTTT.

This chain connects TRBV29-1 to TRBJ1-2, with 8 bases fitting TRBD1. The CDR3 totals 14 residues. CDR1 is SQVTM and CDR2 is ANQGSEA in the germline V gene. The trim removed 4 bases at V and 3 bases at J, leaving 7 bases unmatched. This chain's CDR3 is CSVGQGANDYGYTF. Written as DNA, the CDR3 is TGCAGCGTTGGTCAGGGGGCGAATGACTATGGCTACACCTTC.

The chain uses TRBV6-6 and TRBJ1-5; TRBD1 might be the D (6 bases). Between the trimmed V and J ends, which lost 4 bases and 0 bases, there was a span of 10 bases. CDR3 length: 15 residues. Germline V gene sequence: CDR1 MNHNY, CDR2 SVGAGI (reference sequence). The CDR3 loop is CASSSTGYSNQPQHF. For the CDR3, the DNA is TGTGCCAGCAGTTCAACAGGGTATAGCAATCAGCCCCAGCATTTT.

The genes are TRBV4-3 and TRBJ1-2; D gene ambiguous. The germline V gene encodes CDR1 LGHNA and CDR2 YSLEER. Trimming left V 0 bases short and J 3 bases short, with 11 bases between. The CDR3 is 15 residues long. CDR3 in amino acids: CASSQEGYGDYGYTF. CDR3 nucleotides: TGCGCCAGCAGCCAAGAAGGGTATGGAGACTATGGCTACACCTTC.

V is TRBV2 and J is TRBJ1-5; tentatively, D is TRBD1 (6 bases). The CDR3 loop spans 14 amino acids. Trimming took 6 bases from V and 5 from J, leaving 14 bases between them. Germline values: CDR1 SNHLY, CDR2 FYNNEI. Here the CDR3 reads CASSRGGGDQPQHF. In DNA form, the CDR3 reads TGTGCCAGCAGCCGAGGGGGTGGGGATCAGCCCCAGCATTTT. The whole variable domain, filled in from reference TRBV2 and TRBJ1-5, reads EPEVTQTPSHQVTQMGQEVILRCVPISNHLYFYWYRQILGQKVEFLVSFYNNEISEKSEIFDDQFSVERPDGSNFTLKIRSTKLEDSAMYFCASSRGGGDQPQHFGDGTRLSIL.

The V call is TRBV5-5, the J call TRBJ2-6; D gene unclear. The CDR3 runs 17 residues. Per germline, CDR1 SGHKS and CDR2 YYEKEE (reference sequence). The germline V and J ends were trimmed by 3 bases and 0 bases, with 13 bases remaining between them. CDR3 amino acids: CASSWLLLSSGANVLTF. CDR3 sequence (DNA): TGTGCCAGCAGCTGGCTTCTACTCAGCTCTGGGGCCAACGTCCTGACTTTC.

This clone has only a few counts. The chain employs TRBV5-1 and TRBJ1-1; maybe TRBD1 (6 bases). The germline CDR1 and CDR2 sequences are SGHRS and YFSETQ. The CDR3 runs 14 residues. V was cut by 0 bases and J by 2 bases, with 8 bases left in between. CDR3 nucleotides: TGCGCCAGCAGCTTGGACGGGGGCAACACTGAAGCTTTCTTT. It encodes CASSLDGGNTEAFF.

The chain links TRBV7-2 to TRBJ2-2, with 8 bases matching TRBD1. Unmatched junction bases numbered 10, after V lost 6 bases and J lost 7 bases. The CDR3 length is 15 residues. The germline gives CDR1 SGHTA, CDR2 FQGNSA. CDR3 bases: TGTGCCAGCAGTCTCAGGGGGCGGTTGGTCGGGGAGCTGTTTTTT. Protein sequence: CASSLRGRLVGELFF.

The V and J genes are TRBV19 and TRBJ1-4, with D uncertain. Germline lookup yields CDR1 LNHDA and CDR2 SQIVND (reference sequence). Trimming removed 2 bases at V and 2 bases at J, with 9 bases between. The CDR3 length is 15 residues. The CDR3 coding sequence is TGTGCCAGTAGTATATTCGACCGCACTAATGAAAAACTGTTTTTT. Translating it yields CASSIFDRTNEKLFF.